These T cell receptor beta chains were read from a single sample in a study of cytomegalovirus exposure and HLA in healthy donors. Generated by immunoSEQ multiplex PCR, the TCRdb table keeps only in-frame clones and is missing some. The sample comprises around 58,000 clones, around 74% of which are singletons, and about 5% rests with the top ten. Material for sequencing was PBMCs. The receptors come from a male donor in good health and CMV-seropositive. Each CDR3 is given with its conserved first and last residue. Fields, in order: clone size, J gene, V gene, D gene, CDR3 DNA, CDR3 protein. D genes are given only for firm matches. Rows give clone size only sometimes, using once, few, many, or a class for an expanded clone.

clone size: .; J gene: TRBJ1-2; V gene: TRBV19; D gene: TRBD1; CDR3 DNA: TGTGCCAGTAGTTCGCCTCCGGGACAGGGGGGGTATGGCTACACCTTC; CDR3 protein: CASSSPPGQGGYGYTF
clone size: few; J gene: TRBJ1-5; V gene: TRBV6-1; D gene: TRBD1; CDR3 DNA: TGTGCCAGCAGTTCGGACAGGTCCAATCAGCCCCAGCATTTT; CDR3 protein: CASSSDRSNQPQHF
clone size: .; J gene: TRBJ1-6; V gene: TRBV4-3; D gene: .; CDR3 DNA: TGCGCCAGCAGCCAAGAGGGGGGGCGATCACCCCTCCACTTT; CDR3 protein: CASSQEGGRSPLHF
clone size: .; J gene: TRBJ2-5; V gene: TRBV7-2; D gene: TRBD1; CDR3 DNA: TGTGCCAGCAGAGGGACAGGGTCAGAGACCCAGTACTTC; CDR3 protein: CASRGTGSETQYF
clone size: .; J gene: TRBJ2-3; V gene: TRBV9; D gene: TRBD1; CDR3 DNA: TGTGCCAGCAGCGGGGGACAGGGGACAGATACGCAGTATTTT; CDR3 protein: CASSGGQGTDTQYF
clone size: .; J gene: TRBJ1-6; V gene: TRBV6-1; D gene: .; CDR3 DNA: TGTGCCAGCACCACACGACAGTCCTATAATTCACCCCTCCACTTT; CDR3 protein: CASTTRQSYNSPLHF
clone size: .; J gene: TRBJ2-6; V gene: TRBV27; D gene: .; CDR3 DNA: TGTGCCAGCAGTTTGTGGGCGGGAGGGGCCAACGTCCTGACTTTC; CDR3 protein: CASSLWAGGANVLTF
clone size: .; J gene: TRBJ2-7; V gene: TRBV27; D gene: TRBD2; CDR3 DNA: TGTGCCAGCAGTGCAGGACTAGCGGGGTGGTACGAGCAGTACTTC; CDR3 protein: CASSAGLAGWYEQYF
clone size: .; J gene: TRBJ1-2; V gene: TRBV2; D gene: .; CDR3 DNA: TGTGCCAGCTTCAGAGACAGTAACTATGGCTACACCTTC; CDR3 protein: CASFRDSNYGYTF
clone size: .; J gene: TRBJ1-2; V gene: TRBV29-1; D gene: .; CDR3 DNA: TGCAGCGTTGAGATAGACATTAACTATGGCTACACCTTC; CDR3 protein: CSVEIDINYGYTF